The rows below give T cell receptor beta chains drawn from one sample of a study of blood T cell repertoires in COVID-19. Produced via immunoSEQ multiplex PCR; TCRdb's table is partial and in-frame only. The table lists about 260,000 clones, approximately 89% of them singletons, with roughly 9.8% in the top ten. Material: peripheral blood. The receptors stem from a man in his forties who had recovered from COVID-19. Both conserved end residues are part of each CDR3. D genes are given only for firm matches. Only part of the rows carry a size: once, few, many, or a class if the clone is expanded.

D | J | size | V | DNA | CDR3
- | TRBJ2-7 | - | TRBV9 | TGTGCCAGCAGCGTAGGCAGTCTCTCCTACGAGCAGTACTTC | CASSVGSLSYEQYF
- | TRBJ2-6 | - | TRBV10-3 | TGTGCCATCAGTGAGTTAATTAACTCTGGGGCCAACGTCCTGACTTTC | CAISELINSGANVLTF
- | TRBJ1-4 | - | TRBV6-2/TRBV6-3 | TGTGCCAGCAGTTACTTAGCGGGAAGGGAAAAACTGTTTTTT | CASSYLAGREKLFF
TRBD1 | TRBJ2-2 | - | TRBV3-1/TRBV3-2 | TGTGCCAGCAGCCAAGTTTCTCCAGGGGGCACCGGGGAGCTGTTTTTT | CASSQVSPGGTGELFF
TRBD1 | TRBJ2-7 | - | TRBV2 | TGTGCCAGCAGTGAAGAAGGGTGGGACAGGGGGATCTACGAGCAGTACTTC | CASSEEGWDRGIYEQYF
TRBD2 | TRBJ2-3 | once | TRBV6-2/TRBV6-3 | TGTGCCAGCAGCCGTAGCGGGGGAAACACAGATACGCAGTATTTT | CASSRSGGNTDTQYF
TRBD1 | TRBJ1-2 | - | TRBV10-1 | TGCGCCAGCAGTGGAGGAACGGGACAGATATATGGCTACACCTTC | CASSGGTGQIYGYTF
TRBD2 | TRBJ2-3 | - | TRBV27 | TGTGCCAGCAGTGTCCGGGGAGGGGGCACAGATACGCAGTATTTT | CASSVRGGGTDTQYF
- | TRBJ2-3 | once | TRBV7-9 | TGTGCCAGCAGCCTGACGGGTTCACGCACAGATACGCAGTATTTT | CASSLTGSRTDTQYF
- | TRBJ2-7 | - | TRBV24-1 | TGTGCCACCAGTATACTTCCCTCCTACGAGCAGTACTTC | CATSILPSYEQYF